The present entry profiles one T cell receptor beta chain with its context. Its antigen is not identified. The sample belongs to a study of cytomegalovirus exposure and HLA in healthy donors. Findings and caveats of the study: Being productive about 87% or about 30% of the time was typical of most TCR beta V segments in an earlier analysis. A later analysis appeared to link common viral pathogens to several of the most significant clusters.

13 Jbeta primers and 60 Vbeta primers were used for the PCR. Here immunoSEQ multiplex PCR was the method, and the copy in TCRdb shows in-frame clones only, minus some. This sample has around 120,000 clones, with nearly 85% found just once. Germline values: CDR1 MNHEY, CDR2 SVGAGI. The CDR3 totals 15 residues. V trimming: 2 bases; J trimming: 9 bases; junction bases outside the gene matches: 10. This TCR was recovered from a boy between 10 and 17 years old in good health and CMV-seronegative. Source material: PBMCs. J is TRBJ2-1 and V is TRBV6-5; 7 bases match TRBD1. The CDR3 coding sequence is TGTGCCAGCAGTTACGGCGGTCAACCAGGGGGTGAGCAGTTCTTC. Translation gives CASSYGGQPGGEQFF.